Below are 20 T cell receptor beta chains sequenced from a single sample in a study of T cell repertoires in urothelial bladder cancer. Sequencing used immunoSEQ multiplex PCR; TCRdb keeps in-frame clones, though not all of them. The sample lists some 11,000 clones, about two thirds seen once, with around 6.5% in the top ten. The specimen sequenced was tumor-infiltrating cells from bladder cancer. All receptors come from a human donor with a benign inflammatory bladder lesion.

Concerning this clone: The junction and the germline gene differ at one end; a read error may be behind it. The CDR3 region has the DNA TGCAGCGTTGAAGAGGGGGGCCGGGCCCCCTTC. Protein: CSVEEGGRAPF. The rearrangement links TRBV29-1 to TRBJ1-2, with D possibly being TRBD1 (6 bases). This CDR3 comprises 11 residues. Germline lookup yields CDR1 SQVTM and CDR2 ANQGSEA.

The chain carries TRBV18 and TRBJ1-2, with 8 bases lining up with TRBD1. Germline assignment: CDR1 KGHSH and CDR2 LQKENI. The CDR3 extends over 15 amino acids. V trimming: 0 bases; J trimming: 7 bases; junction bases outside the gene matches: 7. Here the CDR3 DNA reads TGTGCCAGCTCACCACCTCTCAACAGGGGGTCTGGCTACACCTTC. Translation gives CASSPPLNRGSGYTF.

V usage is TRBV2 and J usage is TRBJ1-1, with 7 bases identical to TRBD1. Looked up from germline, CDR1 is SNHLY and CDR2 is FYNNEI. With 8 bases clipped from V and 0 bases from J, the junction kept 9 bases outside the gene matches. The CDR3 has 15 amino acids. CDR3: CASEFRGPMNTEAFF. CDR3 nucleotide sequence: TGTGCCAGCGAGTTTAGGGGGCCCATGAACACTGAAGCTTTCTTT.

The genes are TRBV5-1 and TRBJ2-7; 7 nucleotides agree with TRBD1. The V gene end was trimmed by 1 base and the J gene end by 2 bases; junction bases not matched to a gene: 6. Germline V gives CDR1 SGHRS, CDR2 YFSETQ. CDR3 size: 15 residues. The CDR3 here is CASSLWQGVAYEQYF. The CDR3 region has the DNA TGCGCCAGCAGCTTGTGGCAGGGGGTGGCCTACGAGCAGTACTTC.

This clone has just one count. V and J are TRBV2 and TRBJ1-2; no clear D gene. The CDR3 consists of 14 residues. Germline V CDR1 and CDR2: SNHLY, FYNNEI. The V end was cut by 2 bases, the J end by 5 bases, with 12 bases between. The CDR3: CASSEWEAGYGYTF. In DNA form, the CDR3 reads TGTGCCAGCAGTGAATGGGAGGCGGGGTATGGCTACACCTTC.

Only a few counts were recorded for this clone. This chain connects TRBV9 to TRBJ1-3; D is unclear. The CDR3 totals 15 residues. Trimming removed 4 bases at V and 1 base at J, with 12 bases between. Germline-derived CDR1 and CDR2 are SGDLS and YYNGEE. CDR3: CASSFLSGSGNTIYF. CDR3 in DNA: TGTGCCAGCAGCTTCCTGTCAGGTTCTGGAAACACCATATATTTT.

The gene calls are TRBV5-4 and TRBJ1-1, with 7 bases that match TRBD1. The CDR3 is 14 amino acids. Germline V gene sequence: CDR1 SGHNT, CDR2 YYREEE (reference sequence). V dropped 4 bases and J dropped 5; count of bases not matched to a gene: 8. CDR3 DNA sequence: TGTGCCAGCAGCCCAATGACAGGGACTACTGAAGCTTTCTTT. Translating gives CASSPMTGTTEAFF.

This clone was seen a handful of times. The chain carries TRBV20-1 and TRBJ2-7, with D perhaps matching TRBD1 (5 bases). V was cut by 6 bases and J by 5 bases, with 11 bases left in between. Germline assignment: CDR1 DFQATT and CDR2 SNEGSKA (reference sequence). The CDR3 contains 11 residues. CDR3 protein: CSAGVVDEQYF. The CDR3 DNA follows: TGCAGTGCAGGGGTGGTCGACGAGCAGTACTTC.

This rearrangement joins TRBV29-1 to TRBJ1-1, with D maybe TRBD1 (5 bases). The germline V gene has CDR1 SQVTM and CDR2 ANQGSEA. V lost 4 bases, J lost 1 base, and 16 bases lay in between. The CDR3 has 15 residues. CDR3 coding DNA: TGCAGCGTTGCCCCCGACGGCAGGGAGAACACTGAAGCTTTCTTT. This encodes CSVAPDGRENTEAFF.

The CDR3 reads CASRLIYEQYF. CDR3 sequence (DNA): TGTGCCAGCAGATTAATCTACGAGCAGTACTTC. This sequence joins TRBV2 and TRBJ2-7; no firm D call. Germline-derived CDR1 and CDR2 are SNHLY and FYNNEI. Trimming took 6 bases from V and 3 from J, leaving 6 bases between them. The CDR3 totals 11 residues.

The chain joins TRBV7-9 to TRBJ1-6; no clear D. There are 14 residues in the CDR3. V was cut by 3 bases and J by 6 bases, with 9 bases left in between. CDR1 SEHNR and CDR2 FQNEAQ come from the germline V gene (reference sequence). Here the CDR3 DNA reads TGTGCCAGCAGCTTCGTCATGATTAATTCACCCCTCCACTTT. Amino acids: CASSFVMINSPLHF.

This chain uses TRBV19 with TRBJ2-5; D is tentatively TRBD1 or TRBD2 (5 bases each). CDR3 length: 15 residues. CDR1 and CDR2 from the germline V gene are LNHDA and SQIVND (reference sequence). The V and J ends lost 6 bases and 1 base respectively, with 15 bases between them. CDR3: CASSWGSGPQETQYF. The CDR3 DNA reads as TGTGCCAGTAGCTGGGGCTCGGGGCCCCAAGAGACCCAGTACTTC.

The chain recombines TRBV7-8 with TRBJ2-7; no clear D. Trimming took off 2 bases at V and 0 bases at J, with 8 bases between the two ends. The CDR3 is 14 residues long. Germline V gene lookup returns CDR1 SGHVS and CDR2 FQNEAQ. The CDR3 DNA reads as TGTGCCAGCAGCTTAAGTGTATACTCCTACGAGCAGTACTTC. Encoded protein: CASSLSVYSYEQYF.

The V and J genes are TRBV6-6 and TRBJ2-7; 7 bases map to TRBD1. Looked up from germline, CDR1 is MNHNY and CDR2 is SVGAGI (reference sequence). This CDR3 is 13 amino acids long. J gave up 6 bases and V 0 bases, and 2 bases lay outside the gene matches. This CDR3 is CASSYSTGAEQYF. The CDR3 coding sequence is TGTGCCAGCAGTTACTCCACAGGGGCCGAGCAGTACTTC.

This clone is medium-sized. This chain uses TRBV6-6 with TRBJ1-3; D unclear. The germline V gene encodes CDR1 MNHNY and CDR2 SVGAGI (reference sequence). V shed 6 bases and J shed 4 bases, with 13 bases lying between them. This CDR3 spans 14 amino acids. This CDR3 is CASSPNGRGNTIYF. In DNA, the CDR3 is TGTGCCAGCAGCCCAAACGGACGAGGAAACACCATATATTTT.

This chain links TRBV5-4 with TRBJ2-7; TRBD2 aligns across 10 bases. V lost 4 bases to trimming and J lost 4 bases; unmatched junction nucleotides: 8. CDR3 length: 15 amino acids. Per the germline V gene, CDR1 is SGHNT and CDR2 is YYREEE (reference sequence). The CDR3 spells CASSREPGLAYEQYF. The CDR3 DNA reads TGTGCCAGCAGCCGTGAACCGGGACTAGCGTACGAGCAGTACTTC.

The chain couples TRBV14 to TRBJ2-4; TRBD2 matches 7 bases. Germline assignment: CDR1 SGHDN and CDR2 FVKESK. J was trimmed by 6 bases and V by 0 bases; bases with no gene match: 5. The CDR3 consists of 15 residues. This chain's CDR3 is CASSQDGGVVNIQYF. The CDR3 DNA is TGTGCCAGCAGCCAAGATGGGGGGGTCGTAAACATTCAGTACTTC.

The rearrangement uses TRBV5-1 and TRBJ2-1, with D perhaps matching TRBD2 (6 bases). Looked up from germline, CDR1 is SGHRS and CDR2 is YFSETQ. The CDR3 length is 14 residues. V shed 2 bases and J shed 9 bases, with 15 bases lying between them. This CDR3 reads CASSFSSGVSEQFF. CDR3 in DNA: TGCGCCAGCAGCTTTTCGTCGGGGGTCAGTGAGCAGTTCTTC.

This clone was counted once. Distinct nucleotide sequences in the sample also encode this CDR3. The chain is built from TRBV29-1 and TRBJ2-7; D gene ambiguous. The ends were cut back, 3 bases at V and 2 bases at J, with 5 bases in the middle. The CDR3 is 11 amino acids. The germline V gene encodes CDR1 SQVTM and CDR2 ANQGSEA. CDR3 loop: CSVESAYEQYF. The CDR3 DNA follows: TGCAGCGTTGAGTCTGCCTACGAGCAGTACTTC.

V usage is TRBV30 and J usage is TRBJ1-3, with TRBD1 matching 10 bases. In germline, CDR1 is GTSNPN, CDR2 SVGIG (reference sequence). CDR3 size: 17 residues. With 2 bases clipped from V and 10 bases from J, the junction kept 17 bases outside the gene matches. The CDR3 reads CAWSLSTGTGAPKTIYF. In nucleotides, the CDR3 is TGTGCCTGGAGTCTCTCGACTGGGACAGGGGCCCCGAAAACCATATATTTT.